Listed below are T cell receptor beta chains from one sample, sequenced in a study of shared clonotypes between healthy human individuals. The protocol was immunoSEQ multiplex PCR, while the TCRdb copy is restricted to in-frame clones and leaves out a portion. In the table there are more than 2,000,000 clones, approximately 95% of which are singletons. Specimen: naive CD4+ T cells from PBMCs. These receptors were obtained from a man aged 18 to 30 in good health. Some clones in this sample may be carry-over from other donors' samples. Each CDR3 is given with its conserved first and last residue. The order of the fields is V gene, clone size, J gene, D gene, CDR3 protein, CDR3 DNA. A D gene is named only where the DNA matches it firmly. The size of a clone is reported for some rows only, either as once, few or many, or as a class for expanded clones.

V: TRBV5-1
size: .
J: TRBJ2-5
D: .
CDR3: CASSSPEGQETQYF
DNA: TGCGCCAGCAGCTCCCCTGAAGGGCAAGAGACCCAGTACTTC

V: TRBV5-1
size: .
J: TRBJ2-1
D: TRBD2
CDR3: CASSLVAGGLHNEQFF
DNA: TGCGCCAGCAGCTTGGTAGCGGGAGGACTCCACAATGAGCAGTTCTTC

V: TRBV10-3
size: .
J: TRBJ2-7
D: TRBD1
CDR3: CAISESSGTGTLTYEQYF
DNA: TGTGCCATCAGTGAGTCTTCCGGGACAGGGACTTTAACCTACGAGCAGTACTTC

V: TRBV5-1
size: once
J: TRBJ2-7
D: .
CDR3: CASSPSETRGGGEQYF
DNA: TGCGCCAGCAGCCCTTCAGAGACTAGAGGGGGAGGGGAGCAGTACTTC

V: TRBV6-5
size: .
J: TRBJ1-1
D: .
CDR3: CASRGTVGGAFF
DNA: TGTGCCAGCAGGGGAACGGTGGGGGGAGCTTTCTTT

V: TRBV7-8
size: .
J: TRBJ1-3
D: .
CDR3: CASSPSGTGRNTIYF
DNA: TGTGCCAGCAGCCCCAGCGGCACAGGGAGAAACACCATATATTTT

V: TRBV5-3
size: .
J: TRBJ2-2
D: .
CDR3: CARSWARNTGELFF
DNA: TGTGCCAGAAGCTGGGCCAGGAACACCGGGGAGCTGTTTTTT

V: TRBV7-2
size: .
J: TRBJ2-6
D: .
CDR3: CASSPQAYSGANVLTF
DNA: TGTGCCAGCAGCCCTCAGGCTTACTCTGGGGCCAACGTCCTGACTTTC

V: TRBV29-1
size: .
J: TRBJ2-2
D: TRBD2
CDR3: CSVPGTSFTGELFF
DNA: TGCAGCGTCCCCGGGACTAGTTTCACCGGGGAGCTGTTTTTT

V: TRBV7-9
size: .
J: TRBJ1-4
D: .
CDR3: CASSLAAAATNEKLFF
DNA: TGTGCCAGCAGCTTAGCGGCAGCCGCAACTAATGAAAAACTGTTTTTT

V: TRBV5-4
size: .
J: TRBJ2-5
D: .
CDR3: CASSPVVDGETQYF
DNA: TGTGCCAGCAGCCCCGTGGTAGATGGAGAGACCCAGTACTTC

V: TRBV28
size: few
J: TRBJ2-1
D: TRBD1
CDR3: CASRPRGQYNEQFF
DNA: TGTGCCAGCAGACCCCGGGGACAGTACAATGAGCAGTTCTTC

V: TRBV23-1
size: few
J: TRBJ1-1
D: .
CDR3: CASPLGESMNTEAFF
DNA: TGCGCCAGCCCTCTTGGGGAATCCATGAACACTGAAGCTTTCTTT

V: TRBV28
size: .
J: TRBJ1-2
D: .
CDR3: CASSPAGSYGYTF
DNA: TGTGCCAGCAGTCCCGCCGGCAGCTATGGCTACACCTTC

V: TRBV9
size: .
J: TRBJ2-2
D: TRBD1
CDR3: CASSVGGTGGSLFF
DNA: TGTGCCAGCAGCGTAGGCGGGACAGGGGGTTCGCTGTTTTTT

V: TRBV5-1
size: .
J: TRBJ2-5
D: .
CDR3: CASSVSDFAGTQYF
DNA: TGCGCCAGCAGCGTTTCGGACTTCGCGGGGACCCAGTACTTC

V: TRBV7-6
size: .
J: TRBJ2-3
D: .
CDR3: CASSSSRDVTQYF
DNA: TGTGCCAGCAGCTCTTCGAGGGACGTTACGCAGTATTTT

V: TRBV5-1
size: .
J: TRBJ2-2
D: .
CDR3: CASSRPLGAGELFF
DNA: TGCGCCAGCAGCCGCCCTCTAGGTGCCGGGGAGCTGTTTTTT

V: TRBV18
size: .
J: TRBJ1-5
D: TRBD1
CDR3: CASSPTGPSNQPQHF
DNA: TGTGCCAGCTCACCGACAGGGCCCTCCAATCAGCCCCAGCATTTT

V: TRBV28
size: .
J: TRBJ1-2
D: .
CDR3: CASRTGTYYGYTF
DNA: TGTGCCAGCAGAACCGGGACCTACTATGGCTACACCTTC

V: TRBV27
size: .
J: TRBJ2-5
D: TRBD1
CDR3: CASSPGQERRETQYF
DNA: TGTGCCAGCAGTCCGGGACAGGAGAGAAGGGAGACCCAGTACTTC

V: TRBV30
size: .
J: TRBJ1-4
D: TRBD1
CDR3: CASDRSNEKLFF
DNA: TGTGCCTCGGACAGGTCTAATGAAAAACTGTTTTTT

V: TRBV5-1
size: .
J: TRBJ2-3
D: .
CDR3: CASSLGATDTQYF
DNA: TGCGCCAGCAGCTTGGGGGCTACTGATACGCAGTATTTT

V: TRBV7-9
size: .
J: TRBJ2-1
D: .
CDR3: CASSLGEGLGYNEQFF
DNA: TGTGCCAGCAGCTTAGGGGAAGGGCTTGGATACAATGAGCAGTTCTTC

V: TRBV5-4
size: .
J: TRBJ2-2
D: TRBD2
CDR3: CASSYGLDYTGELFF
DNA: TGTGCCAGCAGCTACGGACTAGATTACACCGGGGAGCTGTTTTTT

V: TRBV5-1
size: .
J: TRBJ2-2
D: TRBD1
CDR3: CASSLVTGGDTGELFF
DNA: TGCGCCAGCAGCTTGGTGACAGGGGGAGACACCGGGGAGCTGTTTTTT

V: TRBV29-1
size: .
J: TRBJ2-3
D: TRBD1
CDR3: CSVETPGTGSFYTQYF
DNA: TGCAGCGTTGAAACTCCCGGGACAGGAAGCTTCTATACGCAGTATTTT

V: TRBV4-3
size: once
J: TRBJ2-3
D: .
CDR3: CASSQDGSPAIDTQYF
DNA: TGCGCCAGCAGCCAAGATGGGAGTCCCGCCATTGATACGCAGTATTTT

V: TRBV11-2
size: .
J: TRBJ2-4
D: .
CDR3: CASSWGRENIQYF
DNA: TGTGCCAGCAGTTGGGGCAGAGAAAACATTCAGTACTTC

V: TRBV9
size: .
J: TRBJ2-7
D: TRBD2
CDR3: CASSPLGGGLAGYYEQYF
DNA: TGTGCCAGCAGCCCCCTCGGGGGGGGACTAGCGGGTTACTACGAGCAGTACTTC

V: TRBV5-4
size: .
J: TRBJ2-1
D: TRBD2
CDR3: CASSQGLAGVWGEFF
DNA: TGTGCCAGCAGCCAGGGACTAGCGGGAGTTTGGGGGGAGTTCTTC

V: TRBV5-1
size: .
J: TRBJ1-2
D: .
CDR3: CASSLVSGPSGYGYTF
DNA: TGCGCCAGCAGCTTGGTTTCCGGTCCCTCAGGATATGGCTACACCTTC

V: TRBV5-1
size: .
J: TRBJ2-7
D: .
CDR3: CASSLDRATYEQYF
DNA: TGCGCCAGCAGCTTGGACAGGGCTACCTACGAGCAGTACTTC

V: TRBV13
size: once
J: TRBJ2-5
D: .
CDR3: CASSRLGGQETQYF
DNA: TGTGCCAGCAGCCGCCTGGGGGGCCAAGAGACCCAGTACTTC

V: TRBV7-3
size: .
J: TRBJ2-7
D: TRBD2
CDR3: CASSLASGDYYEQYF
DNA: TGTGCCAGCAGCTTGGCGAGTGGGGACTATTACGAGCAGTACTTC

V: TRBV14
size: .
J: TRBJ2-1
D: .
CDR3: CASSQDRGDRRNEQFF
DNA: TGTGCCAGCAGCCAAGATCGGGGGGACAGAAGGAATGAGCAGTTCTTC

V: TRBV7-9
size: .
J: TRBJ2-7
D: .
CDR3: CASSLVGRLHEQYF
DNA: TGTGCCAGCAGCTTAGTCGGCCGCCTCCACGAGCAGTACTTC

V: TRBV5-4
size: .
J: TRBJ1-1
D: .
CDR3: CASSKVTPGRSTEAFF
DNA: TGTGCCAGCAGCAAAGTTACCCCTGGCAGGAGCACTGAAGCTTTCTTT

V: TRBV9
size: .
J: TRBJ1-3
D: TRBD1
CDR3: CASSVEGTGWAGNTIYF
DNA: TGTGCCAGCAGCGTAGAGGGGACAGGGTGGGCTGGAAACACCATATATTTT

V: TRBV5-1
size: .
J: TRBJ1-2
D: TRBD1
CDR3: CASSLVPGGVYGYTF
DNA: TGCGCCAGCAGCTTGGTCCCAGGGGGGGTCTATGGCTACACCTTC

V: TRBV7-8
size: once
J: TRBJ1-2
D: .
CDR3: CASSQAGDYGYTF
DNA: TGTGCCAGCAGCCAGGCGGGGGACTATGGCTACACCTTC

V: TRBV5-4
size: .
J: TRBJ1-3
D: .
CDR3: CASSLAGQLSSGNTIYF
DNA: TGTGCCAGCAGCTTGGCGGGGCAGTTGAGCTCTGGAAACACCATATATTTT

V: TRBV11-3
size: .
J: TRBJ2-1
D: .
CDR3: CASSLHTGSSYNEQFF
DNA: TGTGCCAGCAGCTTACACACGGGCTCCTCCTACAATGAGCAGTTCTTC

V: TRBV28
size: .
J: TRBJ2-7
D: TRBD1
CDR3: CASSSIGTGDSYEQYF
DNA: TGTGCCAGCAGTTCGATCGGGACAGGCGACTCCTACGAGCAGTACTTC

V: TRBV15
size: .
J: TRBJ1-2
D: .
CDR3: CATSRDRQSSGYTF
DNA: TGTGCCACCAGCAGAGACAGACAGTCCTCTGGCTACACCTTC

V: TRBV7-6
size: .
J: TRBJ2-7
D: .
CDR3: CASSLGPLTYEQYF
DNA: TGTGCCAGCAGCTTAGGCCCCCTTACCTACGAGCAGTACTTC

V: TRBV19
size: .
J: TRBJ2-7
D: .
CDR3: CASSIGGGGYEQYF
DNA: TGTGCCAGTAGTATCGGAGGAGGAGGGTACGAGCAGTACTTC

V: TRBV10-3
size: .
J: TRBJ2-7
D: .
CDR3: CAISVSESYEQYF
DNA: TGTGCCATCAGTGTCAGTGAATCCTACGAGCAGTACTTC

V: TRBV7-6
size: .
J: TRBJ2-5
D: .
CDR3: CASSLIVERRTQYF
DNA: TGTGCCAGCAGCTTAATTGTAGAGCGGAGGACCCAGTACTTC

V: TRBV27
size: .
J: TRBJ2-1
D: TRBD2
CDR3: CASSFTGLAGEKQFF
DNA: TGTGCCAGCAGCTTTACCGGACTAGCGGGAGAGAAGCAGTTCTTC

V: TRBV30
size: .
J: TRBJ2-1
D: TRBD2
CDR3: CAWSMGLAGYNEQFF
DNA: TGTGCCTGGAGTATGGGACTAGCGGGATACAATGAGCAGTTCTTC

V: TRBV9
size: .
J: TRBJ2-5
D: .
CDR3: CASSAGLGRETQYF
DNA: TGTGCCAGCAGCGCGGGACTTGGGCGTGAGACCCAGTACTTC

V: TRBV29-1
size: .
J: TRBJ2-7
D: .
CDR3: CSASTSWYEQYF
DNA: TGCAGCGCTTCGACTAGTTGGTACGAGCAGTACTTC

V: TRBV6-5
size: .
J: TRBJ2-6
D: .
CDR3: CASSYSWVAGANVLTF
DNA: TGTGCCAGCAGTTACTCTTGGGTAGCTGGGGCCAACGTCCTGACTTTC

V: TRBV7-9
size: .
J: TRBJ2-1
D: TRBD1
CDR3: CASSPETGVNNEQFF
DNA: TGTGCCAGCAGCCCTGAGACAGGGGTAAACAATGAGCAGTTCTTC